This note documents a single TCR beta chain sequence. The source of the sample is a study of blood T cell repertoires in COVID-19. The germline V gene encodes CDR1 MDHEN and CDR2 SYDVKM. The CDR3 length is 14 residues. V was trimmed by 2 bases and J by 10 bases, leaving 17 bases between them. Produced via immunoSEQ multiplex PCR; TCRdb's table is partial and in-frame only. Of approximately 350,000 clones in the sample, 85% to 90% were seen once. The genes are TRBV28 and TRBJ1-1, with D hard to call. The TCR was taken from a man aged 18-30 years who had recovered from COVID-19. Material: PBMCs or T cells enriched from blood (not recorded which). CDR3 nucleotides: TGTGCCAGCAGTTTAGGAGCCACGGGGTTGGGAGCTTTCTTT. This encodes CASSLGATGLGAFF.